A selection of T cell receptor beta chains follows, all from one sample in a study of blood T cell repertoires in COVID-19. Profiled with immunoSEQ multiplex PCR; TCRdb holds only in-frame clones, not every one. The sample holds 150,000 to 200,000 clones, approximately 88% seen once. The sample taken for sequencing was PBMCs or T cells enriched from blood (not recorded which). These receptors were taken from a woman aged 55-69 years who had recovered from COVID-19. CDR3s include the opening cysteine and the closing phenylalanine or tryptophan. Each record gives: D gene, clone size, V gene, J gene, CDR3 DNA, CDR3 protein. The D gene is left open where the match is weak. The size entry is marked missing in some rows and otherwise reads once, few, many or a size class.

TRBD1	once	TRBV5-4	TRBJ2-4	TGTGCCAGCAGCTTGACAGGGGGCATCGCCAAAAACATTCAGTACTTC	CASSLTGGIAKNIQYF
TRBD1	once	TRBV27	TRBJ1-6	TGTGCCAGGGACATCCGACAGGGGGCTATTCAGTCACCCCTCCACTTT	CARDIRQGAIQSPLHF
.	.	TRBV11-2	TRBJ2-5	TGTGCCAGCAGCGAGGGGACATTTAAAGAGACCCAGTACTTC	CASSEGTFKETQYF
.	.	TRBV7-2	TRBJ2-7	TGTGCCAGCAGCTTAGGGCGGTCATCCTACGAGCAGTACTTC	CASSLGRSSYEQYF
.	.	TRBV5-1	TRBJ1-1	TGCGCCAGCAGCTTGGAAAGGCTAGGGAACACTGAAGCTTTCTTT	CASSLERLGNTEAFF
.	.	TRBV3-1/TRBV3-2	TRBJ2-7	TGTGCCAGCAGCCAAGCTTGGGCAGGGAACTACGAGCAGTACTTC	CASSQAWAGNYEQYF
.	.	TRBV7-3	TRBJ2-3	TGTGCCAGCAGCCCTTCTGGGGGGGCGGCGGGGAATACGCAGTATTTT	CASSPSGGAAGNTQYF
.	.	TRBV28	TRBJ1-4	TGTGCCAGCAGTCCGGCTAATGAAAAACTGTTTTTT	CASSPANEKLFF
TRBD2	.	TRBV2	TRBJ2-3	TGTGCCAGCACTCTAGCGGGGAGCACAGATACGCAGTATTTT	CASTLAGSTDTQYF
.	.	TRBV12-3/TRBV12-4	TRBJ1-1	TGTGCCAGCAGTTCGACCGGGGGCACTGAAGCTTTCTTT	CASSSTGGTEAFF
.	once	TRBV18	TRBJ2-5	TGTGCCAGCTCACCCCGGTACGGGGTCGGGGAGACCCAGTACTTC	CASSPRYGVGETQYF
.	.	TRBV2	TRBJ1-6	TGTGCCAGCAGTGAATATTTACAGGGAAATTCACCCCTCCACTTT	CASSEYLQGNSPLHF
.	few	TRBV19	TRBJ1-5	TGTGCCAGTAGTATGCAGCAGGGCCGCAATCAGCCCCAGCATTTT	CASSMQQGRNQPQHF
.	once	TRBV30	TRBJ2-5	TGTGCCTGGAGTGTTAAGTTTGCGGGACGAGAGACCCAGTACTTC	CAWSVKFAGRETQYF
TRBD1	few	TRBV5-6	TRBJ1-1	TGTGCCAGCAGCTTCTCGGAAGAAGGGGGCAGGACTGAAGCTTTCTTT	CASSFSEEGGRTEAFF
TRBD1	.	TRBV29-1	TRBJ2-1	TGCAGCGTCAGGACAGGCCACAATGAGCAGTTCTTC	CSVRTGHNEQFF
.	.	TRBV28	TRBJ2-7	TGTGCCAGCAGTTTCGCCTACGAGCAGTACTTC	CASSFAYEQYF
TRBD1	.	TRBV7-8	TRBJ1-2	TGTGCCAGCAGCTCATGGGGACAGGGACAATCTAGCTACACCTTC	CASSSWGQGQSSYTF
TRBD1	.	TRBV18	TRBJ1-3	TGTGCCAGCTCACCAGGACAGGGGTCTGGAAACACCATATATTTT	CASSPGQGSGNTIYF
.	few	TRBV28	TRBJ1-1	TGTGCCAGCAGTCTCCCCCGCGCTGAAGCTTTCTTT	CASSLPRAEAFF
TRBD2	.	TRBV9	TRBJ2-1	TGTGCCAGCAGCATTCTAGCGGGGGGATACAATGAGCAGTTCTTC	CASSILAGGYNEQFF
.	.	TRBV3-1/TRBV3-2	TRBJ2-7	TGTGCCAGCAGCTGGGGCACCTCCTACGAGCAGTACTTC	CASSWGTSYEQYF
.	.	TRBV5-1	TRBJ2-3	TGCGCCAGCAGCCGGTCCGGGGGAGGTGGGGAGGATACGCAGTATTTT	CASSRSGGGGEDTQYF
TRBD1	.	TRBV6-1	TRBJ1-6	TGTGCCAGCAGTGAAGGCCGGGACAGGGGCTATAATTCACCCCTCCACTTT	CASSEGRDRGYNSPLHF
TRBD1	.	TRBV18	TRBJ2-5	TGTGCCAGCTCACCGGGACAGCAAGAGACCCAGTACTTC	CASSPGQQETQYF
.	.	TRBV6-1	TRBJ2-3	TGTGCCAGCAGTGAGAGACTCATTCGGGGCACAGATACGCAGTATTTT	CASSERLIRGTDTQYF
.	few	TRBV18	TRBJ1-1	TGTGCCAGCTCTTTTACAGGAGCTATGAACACTGAAGCTTTCTTT	CASSFTGAMNTEAFF
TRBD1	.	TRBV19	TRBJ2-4	TGTGCCAGTAGTATAGGACAGGGTGTCATTCAGTACTTC	CASSIGQGVIQYF
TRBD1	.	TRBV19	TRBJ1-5	TGTGCCAGTAGATCCTTGGACAGGGGTCATCAGCCCCAGCATTTT	CASRSLDRGHQPQHF
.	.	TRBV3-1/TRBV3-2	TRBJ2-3	TGTGCCAGCAGCCAAGCCCCTTCCGGGAAGGCCGCTACGCAGTATTTT	CASSQAPSGKAATQYF
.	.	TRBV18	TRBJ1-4	TGTGCCAGCTCACCCCTCGCGGACAGTGAAAAACTGTTTTTT	CASSPLADSEKLFF
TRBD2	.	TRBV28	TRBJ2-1	TGTGCCAGCAGTTTTGAGCGGGGAACCTACAATGAGCAGTTCTTC	CASSFERGTYNEQFF
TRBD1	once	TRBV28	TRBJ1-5	TGTGCCAGCAGCTCGGACAGGGGGCATCAGCCCCAGCATTTT	CASSSDRGHQPQHF
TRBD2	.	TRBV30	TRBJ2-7	TGTGCCTGGAGTCTTAGCGGGAGGGCCTACGAGCAGTACTTC	CAWSLSGRAYEQYF
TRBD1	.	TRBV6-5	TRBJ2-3	TGTGCCAGCAGATGGGACAGGGCTGGAGATACGCAGTATTTT	CASRWDRAGDTQYF
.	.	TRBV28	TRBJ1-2	TGTGCCAGCAGTTTGTTGATGGCAGGGGACTATGGCTACACCTTC	CASSLLMAGDYGYTF
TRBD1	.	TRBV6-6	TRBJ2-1	TGTGCCAGCAGGTCCACCGGGACAGGGACCGAGCAGTTCTTC	CASRSTGTGTEQFF
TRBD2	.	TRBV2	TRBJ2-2	TGTGCCAGCAGTGAAGCGGTAGCGGGAGCGTACGGGGAGCTGTTTTTT	CASSEAVAGAYGELFF
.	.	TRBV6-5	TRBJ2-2	TGTGCCAGCAAACAGCCCAACACCGGGGAGCTGTTTTTT	CASKQPNTGELFF